This T cell receptor beta chain was retrieved from a study of blood T cell repertoires in COVID-19. Across the study: Sample material is recorded as cDNA or gDNA derived from T cells, B-cell-depleted T cells, or PBMCs.

This table comes from immunoSEQ multiplex PCR, and its TCRdb copy is limited to in-frame clones, with some not included. In the table there are a few hundred thousand clones, roughly four fifths of which are singletons. Deletions cut 0 bases from V and 9 bases from J, with 15 bases between. CDR3 length: 14 amino acids. CDR1 and CDR2 from the germline V gene are GTSNPN and SVGIG (reference sequence). The sample consisted of PBMCs or T cells enriched from blood (not recorded which). This receptor was obtained from a woman in her forties or fifties who had recovered from COVID-19. V and J are TRBV30 and TRBJ1-5, with D unclear. The CDR3 loop reads CAWSVRDRPGPQHF. CDR3 nucleotide sequence: TGTGCCTGGAGTGTGAGAGACCGTCCAGGGCCCCAGCATTTT.